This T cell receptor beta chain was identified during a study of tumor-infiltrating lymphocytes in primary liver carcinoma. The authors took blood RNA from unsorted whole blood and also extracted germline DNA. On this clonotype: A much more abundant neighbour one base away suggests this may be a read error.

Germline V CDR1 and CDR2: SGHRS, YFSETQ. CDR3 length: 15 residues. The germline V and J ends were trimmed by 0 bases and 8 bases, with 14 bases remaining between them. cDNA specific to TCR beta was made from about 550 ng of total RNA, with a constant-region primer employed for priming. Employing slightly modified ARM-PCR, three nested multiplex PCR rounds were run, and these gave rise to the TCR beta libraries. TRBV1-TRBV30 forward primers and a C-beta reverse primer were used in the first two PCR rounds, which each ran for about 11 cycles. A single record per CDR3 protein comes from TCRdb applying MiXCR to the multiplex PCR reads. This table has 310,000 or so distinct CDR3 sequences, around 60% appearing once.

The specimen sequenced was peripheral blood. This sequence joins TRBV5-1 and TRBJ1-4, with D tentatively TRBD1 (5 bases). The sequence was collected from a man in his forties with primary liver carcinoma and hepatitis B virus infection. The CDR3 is CASSLEGDSSEKLFF. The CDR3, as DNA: TGCGCCAGCAGCTTGGAAGGGGACTCCAGCGAAAAACTGTTTTTT.